This T cell receptor beta chain was documented in a study of CD8 T cells in Susac syndrome. Background on the study: Treatment status at blood draw for the Susac syndrome patients was therapy-naive, corticosteroids, or intravenous immunoglobulin alone.

Remarks on this clonotype: Its antigen is still unknown.

Whole-study findings and limits: Total CD8+ and CD8+ TEMRA repertoires contained over 15 and five Susac-specific public clones, respectively. Susac syndrome CD8+ repertoires were clonally expanded, most strongly in CD8+ TEMRA cells.

V trimming: 0 bases; J trimming: 4 bases; junction bases outside the gene matches: 7. Germline V gives CDR1 LGHDT, CDR2 YNNKEL (reference sequence). The CDR3 extends over 17 amino acids. Random hexamers served to reverse transcribe roughly 0.5 to 1 ug RNA. TCRdb re-called the immunoSEQ multiplex PCR reads through MiXCR, storing one row per CDR3 protein. The sample records 84,000 or so distinct CDR3 sequences, about 96% being singletons. The sample consisted of CD8+ T cells from PBMCs. The receptor comes from a human donor with Susac syndrome. The chain couples TRBV3-1 to TRBJ2-1; 9 bases are shared with TRBD1. DNA for the CDR3: TGTGCCAGCAGCCAAGACATGGACAGGGGCCCGTACAATGAGCAGTTCTTC. Amino acids: CASSQDMDRGPYNEQFF.